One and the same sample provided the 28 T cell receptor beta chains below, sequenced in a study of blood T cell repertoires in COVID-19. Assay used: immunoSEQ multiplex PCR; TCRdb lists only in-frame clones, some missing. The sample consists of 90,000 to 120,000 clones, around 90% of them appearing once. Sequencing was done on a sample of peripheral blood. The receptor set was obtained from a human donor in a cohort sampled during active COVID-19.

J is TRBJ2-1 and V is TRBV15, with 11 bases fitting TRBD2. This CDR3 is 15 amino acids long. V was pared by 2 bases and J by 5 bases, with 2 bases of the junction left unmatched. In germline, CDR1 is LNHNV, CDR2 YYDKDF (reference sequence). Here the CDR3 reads CATSRPGLADNEQFF. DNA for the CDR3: TGTGCCACCAGCAGACCGGGACTAGCGGACAATGAGCAGTTCTTC.

CDR3 loop: CASSLRDSYEQYF. The DNA for the CDR3 is TGTGCCAGCAGTTTAAGAGACTCCTACGAGCAGTACTTC. The chain recombines TRBV27 with TRBJ2-7, with unresolved D. V shed 2 bases and J shed 0 bases, with 5 bases lying between them. CDR1 MNHEY and CDR2 SMNVEV come from the germline V gene (reference sequence). The CDR3 is 13 residues long.

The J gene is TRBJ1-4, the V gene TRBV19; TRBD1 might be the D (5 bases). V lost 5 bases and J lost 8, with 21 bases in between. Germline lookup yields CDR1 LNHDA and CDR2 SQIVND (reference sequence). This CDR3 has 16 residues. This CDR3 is CASSSGRGNRIEKLFF. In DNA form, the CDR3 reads TGTGCCAGTAGTTCTGGTCGGGGGAACCGGATAGAAAAACTGTTTTTT.

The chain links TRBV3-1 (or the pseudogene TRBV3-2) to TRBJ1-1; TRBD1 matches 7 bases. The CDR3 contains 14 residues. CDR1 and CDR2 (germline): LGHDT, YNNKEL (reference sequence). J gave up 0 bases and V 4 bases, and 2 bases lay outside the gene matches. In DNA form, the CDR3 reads TGTGCCAGCAGCCTAGGACAGGTGAACACTGAAGCTTTCTTT. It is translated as CASSLGQVNTEAFF.

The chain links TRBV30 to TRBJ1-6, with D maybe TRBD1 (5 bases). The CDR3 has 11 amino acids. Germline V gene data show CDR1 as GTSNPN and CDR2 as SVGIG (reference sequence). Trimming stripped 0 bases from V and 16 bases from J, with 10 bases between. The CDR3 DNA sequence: TGTGCCTGGAGTGTAAGGGGCCTTCTCCACTTT. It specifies CAWSVRGLLHF.

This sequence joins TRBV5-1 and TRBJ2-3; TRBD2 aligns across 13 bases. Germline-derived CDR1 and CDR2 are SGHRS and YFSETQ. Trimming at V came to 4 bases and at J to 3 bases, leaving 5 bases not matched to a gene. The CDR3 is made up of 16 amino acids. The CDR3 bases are TGCGCCAGCAGCGTGGGACTAGCGGGAAGAACAGATACGCAGTATTTT. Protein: CASSVGLAGRTDTQYF. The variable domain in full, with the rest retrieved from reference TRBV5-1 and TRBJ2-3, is KAGVTQTPRYLIKTRGQQVTLSCSPISGHRSVSWYQQTPGQGLQFLFEYFSETQRNKGNFPGRFSGRQFSNSRSEMNVSTLELGDSALYLCASSVGLAGRTDTQYFGPGTRLTVL.

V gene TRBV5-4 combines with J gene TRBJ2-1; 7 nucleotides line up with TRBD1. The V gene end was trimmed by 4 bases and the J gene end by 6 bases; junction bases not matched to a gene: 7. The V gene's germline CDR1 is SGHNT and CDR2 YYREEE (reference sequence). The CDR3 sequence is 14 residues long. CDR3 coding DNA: TGTGCCAGCAGCAGGACAGGAGGCTCCAATGAGCAGTTCTTC. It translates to CASSRTGGSNEQFF.

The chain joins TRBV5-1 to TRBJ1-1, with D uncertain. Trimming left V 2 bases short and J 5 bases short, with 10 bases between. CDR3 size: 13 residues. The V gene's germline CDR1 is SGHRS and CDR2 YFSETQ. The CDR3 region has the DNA TGCGCCAGCAGCTTTCGGGAAACGACTGAAGCTTTCTTT. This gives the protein CASSFRETTEAFF.

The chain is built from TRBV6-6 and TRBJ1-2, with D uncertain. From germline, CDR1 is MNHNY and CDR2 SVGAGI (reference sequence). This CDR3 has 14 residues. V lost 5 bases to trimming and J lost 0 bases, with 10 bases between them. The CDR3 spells CASSLPGTNYGYTF. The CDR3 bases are TGTGCCAGCAGTCTACCCGGGACTAACTATGGCTACACCTTC.

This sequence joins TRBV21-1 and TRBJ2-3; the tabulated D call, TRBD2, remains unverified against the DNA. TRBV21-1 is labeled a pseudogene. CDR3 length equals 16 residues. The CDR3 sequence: CASSKKRPRGTDTQYF. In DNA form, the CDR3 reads TGTGCCAGCAGCAAGAAGCGACCACGGGGGACAGATACGCAGTATTTT.

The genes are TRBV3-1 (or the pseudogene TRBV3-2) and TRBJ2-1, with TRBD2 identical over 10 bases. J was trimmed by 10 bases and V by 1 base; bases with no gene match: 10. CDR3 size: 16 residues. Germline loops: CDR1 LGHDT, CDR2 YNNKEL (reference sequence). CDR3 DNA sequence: TGTGCCAGCAGCCAAGTGTGGCTAGCGGGAGTAGAGGAGCAGTTCTTC. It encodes CASSQVWLAGVEEQFF.

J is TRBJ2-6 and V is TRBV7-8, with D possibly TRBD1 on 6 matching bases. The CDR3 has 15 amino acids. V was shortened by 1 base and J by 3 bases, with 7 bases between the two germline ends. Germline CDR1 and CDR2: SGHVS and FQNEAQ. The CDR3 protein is CASSLGGLGANVLTF. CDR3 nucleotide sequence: TGTGCCAGCAGCTTAGGGGGGCTTGGGGCCAACGTCCTGACTTTC.

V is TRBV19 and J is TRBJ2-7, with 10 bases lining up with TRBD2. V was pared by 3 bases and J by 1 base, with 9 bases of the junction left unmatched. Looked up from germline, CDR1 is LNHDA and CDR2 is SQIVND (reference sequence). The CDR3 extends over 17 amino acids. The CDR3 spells CASSIRLAGANSYEQYF. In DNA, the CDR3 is TGTGCCAGTAGTATCAGGCTAGCGGGGGCCAATTCCTACGAGCAGTACTTC.

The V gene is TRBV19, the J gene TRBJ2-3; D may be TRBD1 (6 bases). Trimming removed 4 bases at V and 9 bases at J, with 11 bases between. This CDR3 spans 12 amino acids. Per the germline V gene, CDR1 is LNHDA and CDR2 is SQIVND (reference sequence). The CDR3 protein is CASSRAGETQYF. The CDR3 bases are TGTGCCAGTAGTAGGGCAGGGGAAACGCAGTATTTT.

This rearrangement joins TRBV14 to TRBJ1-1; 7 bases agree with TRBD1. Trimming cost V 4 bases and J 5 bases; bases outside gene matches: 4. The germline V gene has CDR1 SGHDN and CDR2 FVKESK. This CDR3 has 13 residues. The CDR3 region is CASSRGQLTEAFF. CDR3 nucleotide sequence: TGTGCCAGCAGCCGGGGACAGTTAACTGAAGCTTTCTTT. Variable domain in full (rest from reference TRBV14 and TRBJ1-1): EAGVTQFPSHSVIEKGQTVTLRCDPISGHDNLYWYRRVMGKEIKFLLHFVKESKQDESGMPNNRFLAERTGGTYSTLKVQPAELEDSGVYFCASSRGQLTEAFFGQGTRLTVV.

The CDR3 region is CASSSGADGGLGGYTF. The CDR3 DNA reads as TGCGCCAGCAGCTCTGGGGCAGACGGGGGGCTCGGCGGCTACACCTTC. The rearrangement joins TRBV5-1 to TRBJ1-2; possibly TRBD1 for D (6 bases). Looked up from germline, CDR1 is SGHRS and CDR2 is YFSETQ. The V and J ends lost 3 bases and 8 bases respectively, with 23 bases between them. The CDR3 runs to 16 residues.

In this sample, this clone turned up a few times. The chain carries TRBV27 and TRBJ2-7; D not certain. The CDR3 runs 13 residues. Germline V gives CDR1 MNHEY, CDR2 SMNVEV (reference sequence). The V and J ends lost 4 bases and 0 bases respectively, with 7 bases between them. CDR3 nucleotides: TGTGCCAGCAGTTATAGGAGCTCCTACGAGCAGTACTTC. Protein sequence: CASSYRSSYEQYF.

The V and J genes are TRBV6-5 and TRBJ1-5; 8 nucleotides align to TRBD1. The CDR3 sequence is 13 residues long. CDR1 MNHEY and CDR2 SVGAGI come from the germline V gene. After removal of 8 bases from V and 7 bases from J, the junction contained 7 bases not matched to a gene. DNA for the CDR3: TGTGCCAGCTCAGACAGGGGACAGCAGCCCCAGCATTTT. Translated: CASSDRGQQPQHF.

The CDR3 loop is CSAMTGAGYGYTF. The CDR3 nucleotides are TGCAGCGCAATGACAGGGGCCGGTTATGGCTACACCTTC. The J gene is TRBJ1-2, the V gene TRBV29-1, with 8 bases lining up with TRBD1. This CDR3 region has 13 residues. Germline loops: CDR1 SQVTM, CDR2 ANQGSEA. J gave up 5 bases and V 7 bases, and 9 bases lay outside the gene matches.

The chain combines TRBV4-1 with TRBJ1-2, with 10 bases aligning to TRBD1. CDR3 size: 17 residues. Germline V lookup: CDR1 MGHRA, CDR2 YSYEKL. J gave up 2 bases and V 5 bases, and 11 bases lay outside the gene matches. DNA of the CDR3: TGCGCCAGCAGCGCCATCCCGGGACAGGGGAGAAACTATGGCTACACCTTC. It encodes CASSAIPGQGRNYGYTF.

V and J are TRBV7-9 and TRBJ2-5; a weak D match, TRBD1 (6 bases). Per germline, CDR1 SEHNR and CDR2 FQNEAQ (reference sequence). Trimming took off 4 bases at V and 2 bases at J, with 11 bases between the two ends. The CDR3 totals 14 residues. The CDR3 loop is CASSSQGFQETQYF. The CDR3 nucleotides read TGTGCCAGCAGCTCTCAGGGGTTTCAAGAGACCCAGTACTTC. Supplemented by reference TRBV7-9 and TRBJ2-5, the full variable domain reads DTGVSQNPRHKITKRGQNVTFRCDPISEHNRLYWYRQTLGQGPEFLTYFQNEAQLEKSRLLSDRFSAERPKGSFSTLEIQRTEQGDSAMYLCASSSQGFQETQYFGPGTRLLVL.

The CDR3 bases are TGCGCCAGCAGCTTAGGCGTCCTGACTAGCGGGAGCTACGAGCAGTACTTC. Translating it yields CASSLGVLTSGSYEQYF. The chain employs TRBV5-1 and TRBJ2-7; 12 nucleotides align to TRBD2. V gave up 2 bases and J gave up 3 bases; unmatched junction bases: 9. CDR3 length: 17 residues. The V gene's germline CDR1 is SGHRS and CDR2 YFSETQ.

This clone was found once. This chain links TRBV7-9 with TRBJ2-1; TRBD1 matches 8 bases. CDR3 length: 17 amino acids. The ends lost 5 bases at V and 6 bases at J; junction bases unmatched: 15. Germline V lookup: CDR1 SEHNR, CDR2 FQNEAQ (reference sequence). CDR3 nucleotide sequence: TGTGCCAGCAGCCCCATAGTCGCGGACAGGGTCACCAATGAGCAGTTCTTC. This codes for CASSPIVADRVTNEQFF.

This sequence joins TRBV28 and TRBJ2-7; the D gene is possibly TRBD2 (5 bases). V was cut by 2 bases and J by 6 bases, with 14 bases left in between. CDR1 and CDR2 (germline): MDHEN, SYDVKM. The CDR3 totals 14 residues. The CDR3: CASSLIRAGSEQYF. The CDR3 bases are TGTGCCAGCAGTTTAATACGGGCGGGCAGCGAGCAGTACTTC. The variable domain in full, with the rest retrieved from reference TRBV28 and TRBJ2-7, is DVKVTQSSRYLVKRTGEKVFLECVQDMDHENMFWYRQDPGLGLRLIYFSYDVKMKEKGDIPEGYSVSREKKERFSLILESASTNQTSMYLCASSLIRAGSEQYFGPGTRLTVT.

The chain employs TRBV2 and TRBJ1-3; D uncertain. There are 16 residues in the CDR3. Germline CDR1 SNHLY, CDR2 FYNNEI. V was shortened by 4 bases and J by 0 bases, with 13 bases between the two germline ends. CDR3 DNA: TGTGCCAGCAGTGGGTGGGCGGAGGACTCTGGAAACACCATATATTTT. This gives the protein CASSGWAEDSGNTIYF. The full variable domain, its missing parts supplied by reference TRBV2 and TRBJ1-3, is EPEVTQTPSHQVTQMGQEVILRCVPISNHLYFYWYRQILGQKVEFLVSFYNNEISEKSEIFDDQFSVERPDGSNFTLKIRSTKLEDSAMYFCASSGWAEDSGNTIYFGEGSWLTVV.

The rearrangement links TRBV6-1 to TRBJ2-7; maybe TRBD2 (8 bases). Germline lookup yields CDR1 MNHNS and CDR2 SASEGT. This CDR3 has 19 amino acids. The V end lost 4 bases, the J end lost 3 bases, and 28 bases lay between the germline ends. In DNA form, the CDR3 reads TGTGCCAGCAGTGCACTGACAGGGACCTCCAGGACTAGCATCTACGAGCAGTACTTC. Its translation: CASSALTGTSRTSIYEQYF.

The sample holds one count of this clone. CDR3 sequence: CASSSQGPISYNEQFF. Here the CDR3 DNA reads TGTGCCAGCAGCTCTCAGGGGCCGATTTCCTACAATGAGCAGTTCTTC. The V call is TRBV7-3, the J call TRBJ2-1; tentative D call: TRBD1 (6 bases). Looked up from germline, CDR1 is SGHTA and CDR2 is FQGTGA. V lost 4 bases and J lost 1, with 14 bases in between. The CDR3 is made up of 16 amino acids.

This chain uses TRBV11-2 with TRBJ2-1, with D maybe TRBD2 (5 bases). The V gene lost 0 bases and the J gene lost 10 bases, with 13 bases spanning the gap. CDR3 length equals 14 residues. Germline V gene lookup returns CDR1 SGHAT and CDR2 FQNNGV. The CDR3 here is CASSLEVFGGEQFF. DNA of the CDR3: TGTGCCAGCAGCTTAGAGGTATTCGGCGGGGAGCAGTTCTTC.